This T cell receptor beta chain was retrieved from a study of regulatory T cells in long-lasting Graves disease. Stated time point: persistent/refractory GD, antithyroid drugs over 5 years with positive TRAb. The authors made the TCR library using RNA they extracted from PBMCs. As a group, patients came from one endocrinology department in Xi'an, China. Arm-PCR of CDR3 regions with iRepertoire HTBI primers generated TCR beta libraries. TCRdb redid the calling of the multiplex PCR reads with MiXCR, one entry per CDR3 protein. The data show around 460,000 distinct CDR3 sequences, with approximately 23% seen just once and over 10% held by the top ten. For this clonotype: No antigen is known for it.

This CDR3 comprises 14 residues. Germline V gives CDR1 SGDLS, CDR2 YYNGEE. The V gene lost 0 bases and the J gene lost 3 bases, with 7 bases spanning the gap. Study results and limitations: Repertoires from persistent disease leaned toward TRBV28, TRBJ1-2 and TRBJ2-5.

Sample: peripheral blood mononuclear cells (PBMCs), taken when the disease was refractory, from a patient treated with antithyroid drugs. The chain employs TRBV9 and TRBJ1-5, with D hard to call. The receptor was isolated from a female donor with Graves disease. CDR3 in amino acids: CASSVGGINQPQHF. The CDR3 DNA reads TGTGCCAGCAGCGTAGGAGGAATCAATCAGCCCCAGCATTTT.